One and the same sample provided the 5 T cell receptor beta chains below, sequenced in a study of tumor-infiltrating lymphocytes in primary liver carcinoma. Starting material of 400 to 600 ng total RNA yielded TCR beta cDNA via a constant-region primer. ARM-PCR was slightly modified, and three nested multiplex PCR rounds with it gave rise to the TCR beta libraries. TRBV1-TRBV30 forward and Cbeta reverse primers drove the first two roughly 10-cycle rounds. TCRdb reanalysed the multiplex PCR reads using MiXCR and keeps one entry per CDR3 protein. The sample yields about 32,000 distinct CDR3 sequences, roughly 74% seen once. Unsorted bulk tissue (about 18-30 mg) underwent RNA and DNA co-extraction. The sample consisted of liver tumor tissue from sampling region 4. The subset denotes: tumor region T4, right-lateral pole. Receptor source: a man aged 40-55 years with primary liver carcinoma and hepatitis B virus infection.

The chain has TRBV11-2 and TRBJ2-5; no clear D. The CDR3 totals 15 residues. The V gene lost 1 base and the J gene lost 4 bases, with 13 bases spanning the gap. Germline V gene data show CDR1 as SGHAT and CDR2 as FQNNGV. The CDR3 coding sequence is TGTGCCAGCAGCTTAGGGGGTAGTGGACGAGAGACCCAGTACTTC. As protein: CASSLGGSGRETQYF.

V is TRBV12-3 or TRBV12-4 and J is TRBJ2-1, with D maybe TRBD2 (6 bases). The CDR3 has 15 amino acids. Deletions cut 7 bases from V and 7 bases from J, with 20 bases between. The CDR3 bases are TGTGCCAGCACTTGGACTATCGTGAAGGGGAATGAGCAGTTCTTC. Amino acids: CASTWTIVKGNEQFF.

CDR3 sequence: CASSLWGGNMTEQYF. The DNA of the CDR3 is TGTGCCAGCAGTTTATGGGGCGGAAACATGACCGAGCAGTACTTC. This chain joins TRBV28 and TRBJ2-7; D gene uncertain. This CDR3 comprises 15 residues. The V gene's germline CDR1 is MDHEN and CDR2 SYDVKM. V dropped 0 bases and J dropped 6 bases, with 15 bases sitting between them.

Concerning this clonotype itself: The conserved phenylalanine or tryptophan is not found at the CDR3 terminus, so this likely reflects a read error. The rearrangement uses TRBV6-1 and TRBJ1-6; no clear D. Germline-derived CDR1 and CDR2 are MNHNS and SASEGT. The CDR3 sequence is 13 residues long. The CDR3 spells CASSLERNLPLHL. CDR3 DNA sequence: TGTGCCAGCAGCTTAGAGAGGAATTTACCCCTCCACCTT.

A note on this clonotype: An end of the junction differs from the germline gene, which may be a read error. This chain uses TRBV4-3 with TRBJ2-7; no definite D call. CDR3 length: 13 amino acids. CDR1 is LGHNA and CDR2 is YSLEER in the germline V gene. The CDR3 is CANSQAGSYKQYF. The CDR3 coding sequence is TGCGCCAACAGCCAAGCAGGTTCCTACAAGCAGTACTTC.